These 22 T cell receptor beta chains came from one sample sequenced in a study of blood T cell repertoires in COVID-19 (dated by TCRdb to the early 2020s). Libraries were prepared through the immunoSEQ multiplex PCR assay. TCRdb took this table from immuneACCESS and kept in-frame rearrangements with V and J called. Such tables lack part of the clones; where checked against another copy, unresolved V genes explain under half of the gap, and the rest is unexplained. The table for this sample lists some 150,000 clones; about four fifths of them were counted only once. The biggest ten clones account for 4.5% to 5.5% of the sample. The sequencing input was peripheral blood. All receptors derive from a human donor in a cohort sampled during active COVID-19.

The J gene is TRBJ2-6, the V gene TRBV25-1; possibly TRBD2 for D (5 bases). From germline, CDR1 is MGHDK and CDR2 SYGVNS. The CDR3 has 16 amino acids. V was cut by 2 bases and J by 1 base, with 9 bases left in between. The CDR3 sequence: CASSERRSSGANVLTF. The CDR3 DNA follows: TGTGCCAGCAGTGAACGGAGGTCTTCTGGGGCCAACGTCCTGACTTTC. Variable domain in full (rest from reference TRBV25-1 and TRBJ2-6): EADIYQTPRYLVIGTGKKITLECSQTMGHDKMYWYQQDPGMELHLIHYSYGVNSTEKGDLSSESTVSRIRTEHFPLTLESARPSHTSQYLCASSERRSSGANVLTFGAGSRLTVL.

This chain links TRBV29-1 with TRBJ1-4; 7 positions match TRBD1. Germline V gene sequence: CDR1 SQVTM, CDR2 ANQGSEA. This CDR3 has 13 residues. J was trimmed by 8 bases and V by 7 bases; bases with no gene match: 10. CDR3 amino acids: CSAGQGGGEKLFF. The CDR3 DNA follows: TGCAGCGCCGGGCAGGGGGGAGGAGAAAAACTGTTTTTT.

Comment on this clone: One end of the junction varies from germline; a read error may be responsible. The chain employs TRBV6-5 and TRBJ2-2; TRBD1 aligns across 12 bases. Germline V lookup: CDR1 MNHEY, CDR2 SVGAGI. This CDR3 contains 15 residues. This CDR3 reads CASSFGTGGVRGAVF. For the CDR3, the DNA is TGTGCCAGCAGTTTCGGGACAGGGGGCGTTCGGGGAGCTGTTTTT.

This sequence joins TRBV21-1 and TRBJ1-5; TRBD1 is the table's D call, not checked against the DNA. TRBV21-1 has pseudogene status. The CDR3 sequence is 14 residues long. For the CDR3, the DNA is TGTGCCAGCAGCAAAGGCAGGGGATACCAGCCCCAGCATTTT. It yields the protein CASSKGRGYQPQHF.

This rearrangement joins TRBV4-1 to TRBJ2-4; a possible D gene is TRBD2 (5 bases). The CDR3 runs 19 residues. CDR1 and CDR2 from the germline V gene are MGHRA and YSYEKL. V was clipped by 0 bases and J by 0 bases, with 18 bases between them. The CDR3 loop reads CASSQEEEASVKAKNIQYF. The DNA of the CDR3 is TGCGCCAGCAGCCAAGAGGAGGAGGCAAGCGTAAAAGCCAAAAACATTCAGTACTTC.

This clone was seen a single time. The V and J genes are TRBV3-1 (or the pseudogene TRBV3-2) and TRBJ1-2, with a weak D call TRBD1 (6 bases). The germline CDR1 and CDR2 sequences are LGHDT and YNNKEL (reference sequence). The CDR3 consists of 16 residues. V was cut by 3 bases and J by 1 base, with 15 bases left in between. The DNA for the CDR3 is TGTGCCAGCAGCCACTTAAGAGGGGGTCTTAACTATGGCTACACCTTC. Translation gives CASSHLRGGLNYGYTF.

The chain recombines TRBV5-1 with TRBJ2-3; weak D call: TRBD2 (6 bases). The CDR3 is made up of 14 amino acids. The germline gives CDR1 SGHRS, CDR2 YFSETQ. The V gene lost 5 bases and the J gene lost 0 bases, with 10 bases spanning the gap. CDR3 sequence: CASRAAGSTDTQYF. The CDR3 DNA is TGCGCCAGCAGGGCGGCGGGAAGCACAGATACGCAGTATTTT.

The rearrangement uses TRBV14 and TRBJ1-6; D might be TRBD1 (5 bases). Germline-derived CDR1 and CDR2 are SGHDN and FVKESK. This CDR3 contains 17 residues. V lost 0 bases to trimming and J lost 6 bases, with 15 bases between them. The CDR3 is CASSQDPAQGINSPLHF. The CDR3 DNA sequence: TGTGCCAGCAGCCAAGATCCTGCGCAGGGAATTAATTCACCCCTCCACTTT.

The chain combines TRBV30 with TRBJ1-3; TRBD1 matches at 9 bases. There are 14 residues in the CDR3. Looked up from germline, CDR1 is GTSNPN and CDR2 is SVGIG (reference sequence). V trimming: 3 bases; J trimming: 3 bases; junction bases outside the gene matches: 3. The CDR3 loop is CAWRDRGYGNTIYF. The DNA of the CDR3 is TGTGCCTGGAGGGACAGGGGTTATGGAAACACCATATATTTT.

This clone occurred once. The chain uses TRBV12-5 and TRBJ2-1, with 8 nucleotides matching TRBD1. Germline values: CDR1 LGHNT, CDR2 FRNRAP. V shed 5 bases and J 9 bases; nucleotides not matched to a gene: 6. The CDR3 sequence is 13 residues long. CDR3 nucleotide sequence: TGTGCTAGTGGTGGCGACAGGGGCGGTGAGCAGTTCTTC. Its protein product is CASGGDRGGEQFF.

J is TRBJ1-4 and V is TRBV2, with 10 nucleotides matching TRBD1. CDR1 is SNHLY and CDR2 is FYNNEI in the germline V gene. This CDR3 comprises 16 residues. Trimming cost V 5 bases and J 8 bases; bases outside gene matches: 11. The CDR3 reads CASSIRDRGVEEKLFF. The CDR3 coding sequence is TGTGCCAGCAGTATACGGGACAGGGGAGTCGAAGAAAAACTGTTTTTT.

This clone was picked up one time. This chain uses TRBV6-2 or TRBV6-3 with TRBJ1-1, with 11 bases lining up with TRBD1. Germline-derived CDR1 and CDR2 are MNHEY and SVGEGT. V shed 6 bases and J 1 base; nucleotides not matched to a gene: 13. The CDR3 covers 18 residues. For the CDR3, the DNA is TGTGCCAGCAGCCCTGGGGGGGGACAGGGGGTTCGGAACACTGAAGCTTTCTTT. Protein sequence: CASSPGGGQGVRNTEAFF.

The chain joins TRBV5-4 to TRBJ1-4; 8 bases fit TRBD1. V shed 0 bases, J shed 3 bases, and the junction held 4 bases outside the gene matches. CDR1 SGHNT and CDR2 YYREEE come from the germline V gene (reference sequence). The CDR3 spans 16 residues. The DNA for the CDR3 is TGTGCCAGCAGCTTGGGCAGGGGGCAGGCTAATGAAAAACTGTTTTTT. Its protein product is CASSLGRGQANEKLFF.

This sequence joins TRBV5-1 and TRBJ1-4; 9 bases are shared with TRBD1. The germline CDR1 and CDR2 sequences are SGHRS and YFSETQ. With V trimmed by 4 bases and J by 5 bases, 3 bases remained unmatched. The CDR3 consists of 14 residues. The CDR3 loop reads CASSHGTGNEKLFF. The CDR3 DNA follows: TGCGCCAGCAGCCACGGGACAGGGAATGAAAAACTGTTTTTT.

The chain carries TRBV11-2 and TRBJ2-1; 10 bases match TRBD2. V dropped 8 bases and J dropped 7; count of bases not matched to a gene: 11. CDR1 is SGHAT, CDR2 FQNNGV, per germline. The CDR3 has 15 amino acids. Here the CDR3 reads CASYFGGSGGNEQFF. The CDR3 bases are TGTGCCAGCTACTTTGGGGGTAGCGGGGGGAATGAGCAGTTCTTC.

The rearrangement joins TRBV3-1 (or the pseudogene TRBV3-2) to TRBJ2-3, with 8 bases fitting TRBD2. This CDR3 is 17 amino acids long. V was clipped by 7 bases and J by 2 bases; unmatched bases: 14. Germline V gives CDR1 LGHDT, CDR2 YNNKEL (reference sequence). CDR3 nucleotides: TGTGCCAGCAATAAAGCGGGAGAACTAGGGAACACAGATACGCAGTATTTT. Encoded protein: CASNKAGELGNTDTQYF.

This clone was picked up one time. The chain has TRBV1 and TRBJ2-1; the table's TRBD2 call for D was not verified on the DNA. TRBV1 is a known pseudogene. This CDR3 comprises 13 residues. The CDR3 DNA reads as TGCACCAGCAGCCAAGGGGGGAGGGCCTTAGGGTTCTTC. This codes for CTSSQGGRALGFF.

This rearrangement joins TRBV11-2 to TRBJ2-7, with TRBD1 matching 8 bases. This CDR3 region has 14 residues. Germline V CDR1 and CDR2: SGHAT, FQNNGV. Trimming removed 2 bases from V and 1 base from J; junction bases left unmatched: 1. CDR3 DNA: TGTGCCAGCAGCTTATGGACAGGGTCCTACGAGCAGTACGTC. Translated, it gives CASSLWTGSYEQYV.

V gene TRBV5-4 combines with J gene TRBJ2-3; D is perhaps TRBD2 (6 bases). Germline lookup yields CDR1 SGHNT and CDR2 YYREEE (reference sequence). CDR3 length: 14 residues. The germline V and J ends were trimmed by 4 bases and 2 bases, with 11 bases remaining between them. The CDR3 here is CASSLGLITDTQYF. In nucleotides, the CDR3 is TGTGCCAGCAGCCTGGGACTGATCACAGATACGCAGTATTTT.

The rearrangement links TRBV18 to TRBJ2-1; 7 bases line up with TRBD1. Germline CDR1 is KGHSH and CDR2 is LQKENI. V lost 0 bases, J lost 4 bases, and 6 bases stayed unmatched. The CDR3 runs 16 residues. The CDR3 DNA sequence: TGTGCCAGCTCACCACCCGGGACAGCGCCTTACAATGAGCAGTTCTTC. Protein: CASSPPGTAPYNEQFF.

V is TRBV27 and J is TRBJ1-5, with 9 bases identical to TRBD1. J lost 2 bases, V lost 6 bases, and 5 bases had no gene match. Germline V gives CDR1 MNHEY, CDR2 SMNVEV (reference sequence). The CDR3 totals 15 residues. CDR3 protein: CASRRTGGGNQPQHF. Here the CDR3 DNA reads TGTGCCAGCAGGCGTACAGGGGGCGGCAATCAGCCCCAGCATTTT.

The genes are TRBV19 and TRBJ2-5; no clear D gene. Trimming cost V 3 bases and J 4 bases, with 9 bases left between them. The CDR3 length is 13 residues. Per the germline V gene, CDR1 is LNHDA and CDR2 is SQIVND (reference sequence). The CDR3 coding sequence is TGTGCCAGTAGTATTGTATTCAGAGAGACCCAGTACTTC. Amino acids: CASSIVFRETQYF.